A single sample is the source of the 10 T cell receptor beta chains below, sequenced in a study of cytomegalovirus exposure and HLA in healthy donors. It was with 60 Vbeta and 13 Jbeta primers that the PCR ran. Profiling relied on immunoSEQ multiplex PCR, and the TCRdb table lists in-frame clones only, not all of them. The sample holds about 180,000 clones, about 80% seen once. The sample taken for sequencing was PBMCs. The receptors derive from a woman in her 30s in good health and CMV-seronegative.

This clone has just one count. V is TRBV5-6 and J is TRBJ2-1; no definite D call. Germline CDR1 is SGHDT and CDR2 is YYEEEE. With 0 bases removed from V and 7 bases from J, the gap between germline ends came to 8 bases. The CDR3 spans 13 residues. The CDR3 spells CASSLESRNEQFF. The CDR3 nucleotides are TGTGCCAGCAGCTTGGAGTCCCGGAATGAGCAGTTCTTC.

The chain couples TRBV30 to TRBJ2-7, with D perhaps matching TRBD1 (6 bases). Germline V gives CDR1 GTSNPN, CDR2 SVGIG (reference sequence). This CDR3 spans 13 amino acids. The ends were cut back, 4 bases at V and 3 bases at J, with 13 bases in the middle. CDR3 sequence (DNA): TGTGCCTGGACTGGACAGTTTTACTACGAGCAGTACTTC. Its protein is CAWTGQFYYEQYF.

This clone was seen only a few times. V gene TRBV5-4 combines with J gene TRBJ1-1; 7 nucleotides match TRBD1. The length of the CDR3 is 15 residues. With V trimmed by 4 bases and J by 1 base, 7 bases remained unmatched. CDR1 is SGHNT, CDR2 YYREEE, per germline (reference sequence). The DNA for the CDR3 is TGTGCCAGCAGCCCAGGACAGGTACCGAACACTGAAGCTTTCTTT. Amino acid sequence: CASSPGQVPNTEAFF. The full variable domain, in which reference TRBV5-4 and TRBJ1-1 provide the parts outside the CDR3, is ETGVTQSPTHLIKTRGQQVTLRCSSQSGHNTVSWYQQALGQGPQFIFQYYREEENGRGNFPPRFSGLQFPNYSSELNVNALELDDSALYLCASSPGQVPNTEAFFGQGTRLTVV.

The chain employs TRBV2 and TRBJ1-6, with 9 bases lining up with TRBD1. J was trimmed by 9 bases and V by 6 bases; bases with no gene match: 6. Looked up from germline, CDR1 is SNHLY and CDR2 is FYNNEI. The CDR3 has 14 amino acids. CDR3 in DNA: TGTGCCAGCAGGAGGGACAGGGTTGCTTCACCCCTCCACTTT. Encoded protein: CASRRDRVASPLHF.

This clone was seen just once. CDR3 sequence: CASSIPGLGMDEQFF. As DNA, the CDR3 is TGTGCCAGCAGTATACCGGGACTAGGGATGGATGAGCAGTTCTTC. The V gene is TRBV6-5, the J gene TRBJ2-1; 8 nucleotides agree with TRBD2. Unmatched junction bases numbered 11, after V lost 5 bases and J lost 8 bases. Germline CDR1 reads MNHEY; CDR2 reads SVGAGI. The CDR3 has 15 amino acids.

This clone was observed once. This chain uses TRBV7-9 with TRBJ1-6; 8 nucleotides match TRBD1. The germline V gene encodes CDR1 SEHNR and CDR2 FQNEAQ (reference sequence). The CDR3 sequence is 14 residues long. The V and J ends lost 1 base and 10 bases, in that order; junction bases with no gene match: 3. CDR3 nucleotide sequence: TGTGCCAGCAGCTTAGACAGGGGGGAATCACCCCTCCACTTT. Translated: CASSLDRGESPLHF.

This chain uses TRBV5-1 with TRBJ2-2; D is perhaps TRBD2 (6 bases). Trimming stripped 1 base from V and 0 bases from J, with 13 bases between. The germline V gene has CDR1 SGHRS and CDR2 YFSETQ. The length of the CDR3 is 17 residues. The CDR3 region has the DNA TGCGCCAGCAGCTTGAGGAGGGGCGGGGCGAACACCGGGGAGCTGTTTTTT. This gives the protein CASSLRRGGANTGELFF.

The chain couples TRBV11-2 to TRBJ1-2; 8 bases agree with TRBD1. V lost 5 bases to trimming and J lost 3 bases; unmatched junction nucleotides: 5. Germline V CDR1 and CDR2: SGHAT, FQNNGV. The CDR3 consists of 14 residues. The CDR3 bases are TGTGCCAGCAGCCGGACAGGGAAGGACTATGGCTACACCTTC. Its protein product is CASSRTGKDYGYTF.

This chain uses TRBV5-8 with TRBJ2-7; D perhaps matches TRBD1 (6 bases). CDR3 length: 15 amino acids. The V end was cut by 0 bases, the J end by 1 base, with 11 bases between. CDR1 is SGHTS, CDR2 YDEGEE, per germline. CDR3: CASSLDGRGSYEQYF. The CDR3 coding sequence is TGTGCCAGCAGCTTGGATGGCAGGGGATCCTACGAGCAGTACTTC.

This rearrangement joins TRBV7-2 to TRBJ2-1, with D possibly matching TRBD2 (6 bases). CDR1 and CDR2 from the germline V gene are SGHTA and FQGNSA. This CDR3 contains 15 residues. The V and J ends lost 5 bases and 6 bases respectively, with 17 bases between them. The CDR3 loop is CASSARTSTANEQFF. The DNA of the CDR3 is TGTGCCAGCAGCGCGCGAACTAGCACCGCCAATGAGCAGTTCTTC.